This TCR beta chain was captured in a study of T-cell reconstitution after alpha-beta-depleted transplantation in children. Per germline, CDR1 DFQATT and CDR2 SNEGSKA (reference sequence). The CDR3 spans 14 residues. Trimming stripped 0 bases from V and 2 bases from J, with 10 bases between. The library targeted TCRbeta and was prepared with unique molecular identifiers. MiXCR, run by TCRdb on the PCR reads, gives a single entry per CDR3 protein. The data show 420,000 or so distinct CDR3 sequences, with 11% seen just once and 4.5% to 7% held by the top ten. This receptor was obtained from a human donor who donated a stem cell graft to a child with acute myeloid leukemia. The chain recombines TRBV20-1 with TRBJ2-5; D gene uncertain. The source material was PBMCs from the stem cell graft donor, sampled from the stem cell graft. The CDR3 sequence is CSARDKGRQETQYF. The CDR3 DNA sequence: TGCAGTGCTAGAGATAAGGGCAGACAAGAGACCCAGTACTTC.